This record concerns one TCR beta chain sequence. Its antigen is not known. J was trimmed by 2 bases and V by 5 bases; bases with no gene match: 11. Germline lookup yields CDR1 LNHDA and CDR2 SQIVND (reference sequence). There are 16 residues in the CDR3. The data were obtained in a study of shared clonotypes between healthy human individuals. Study-wide results and limits: A generally larger estimated richness was seen in naive subsets than in memory subsets. Lower generation probabilities were found for non-shared clonotypes than for those shared by all four donors.

This table comes from immunoSEQ multiplex PCR, and its TCRdb copy is limited to in-frame clones, with some not included. The sample carries about 650,000 clones, about 95% recorded once. Terminally differentiated effector memory CD45RA+ cells were left out of the naive CD8 fraction, which was CD45RO-negative and positively selected for CCR7. This TCR derives from a woman aged 30 to 39 in good health. The chain links TRBV19 to TRBJ1-1; 7 bases match TRBD1. Input material: naive CD8+ T cells sorted from blood. This chain's CDR3 is CASSADREGVNTEAFF. The CDR3 DNA reads TGTGCCAGTAGTGCCGACAGGGAGGGTGTCAACACTGAAGCTTTCTTT.